Listed here is a single T cell receptor beta chain. Its cognate antigen is unknown. The protocol was immunoSEQ multiplex PCR, while the TCRdb copy is restricted to in-frame clones and leaves out a portion. Altogether about 63,000 clones are present, roughly 89% being singletons, with the ten largest covering around 12%. This specimen comes from a study of OX40 agonist ivuxolimab in advanced cancers. General study points: Some patients without response likewise showed low normalized clonal expansion.

The CDR3 runs to 18 residues. The V and J ends lost 3 bases and 0 bases respectively, with 19 bases between them. The germline V gene has CDR1 MNHEY and CDR2 SMNVEV (reference sequence). The rearrangement links TRBV27 to TRBJ2-3, with D tentatively TRBD1 (6 bases). Source: CD4+ or CD8+ T cells sorted from blood, taken in a trial of the OX40 agonist ivuxolimab. The TCR comes from an adult with an advanced solid tumor such as melanoma, head and neck, liver or kidney cancer. The CDR3 bases are TGTGCCAGCAGTTTGGGGACGGAAGGGGGAACTAGCACAGATACGCAGTATTTT. Translating gives CASSLGTEGGTSTDTQYF.